Sequencing of this T cell receptor (beta chain) was carried out in a study of CD8 T cells in ankylosing spondylitis. Study results and caveats: Clones tied to disease were said to be significantly enriched in matched ankylosing spondylitis synovial fluid. In ankylosing spondylitis blood, a motif of about eight highly homologous TCR beta variants appeared characteristic.

A note on this clonotype: Antigen: not known.

5'-RACE, quantitative and with molecular barcodes, yielded the TCR beta libraries. TCRdb fed the 5' RACE reads into MiXCR, producing one record per CDR3 protein. The data hold some 350,000 distinct CDR3 sequences, with roughly 14% observed a single time. Trimming pared 1 base from V and 2 bases from J, leaving 10 bases between. The CDR3 totals 15 residues. The J gene is TRBJ2-3, the V gene TRBV12-3 or TRBV12-4; tentatively, D is TRBD2 (7 bases). The sample consisted of blood, either unsorted or a sorted T cell fraction (not recorded which). The receptor was derived from a male donor with ankylosing spondylitis or in good health (not recorded which). The CDR3 here is CASSLDRGATDTQYF. CDR3 in DNA: TGTGCCAGCAGTTTAGACCGGGGGGCCACAGATACGCAGTATTTT.